This TCR beta chain is drawn from a study of cytomegalovirus exposure and HLA in healthy donors. Points from the study as a whole: The study flagged some 170 TCR beta chains as cytomegalovirus-associated. TRBV6-2, TRBV6-3 and some other V segments were unresolvable in 87-base-pair reads.

The V gene's germline CDR1 is LGHNA and CDR2 YSLEER. CDR3 length: 15 amino acids. V dropped 4 bases and J dropped 5; count of bases not matched to a gene: 6. Researchers ran the PCR with 60 Vbeta and 13 Jbeta primers. Assay used: immunoSEQ multiplex PCR; TCRdb lists only in-frame clones, some missing. The profile shows 95,000 to 100,000 clones, 65% to 85% of them singletons. Unrecorded immune exposure was likely among donors, who were nominally healthy when sampled. For this clone: Its antigen remains unknown.

V is TRBV4-3 and J is TRBJ1-2; 11 positions match TRBD1. The sequence came from a woman in her thirties or forties in good health and CMV-seronegative. Sequenced sample: PBMCs. CDR3 loop: CASSLSGTGGYGYTF. DNA for the CDR3: TGCGCCAGCAGCCTATCCGGGACAGGGGGTTATGGCTACACCTTC.